A selection of T cell receptor beta chains follows, all from one sample in a study of pediatric ulcerative colitis. Produced via immunoSEQ multiplex PCR; TCRdb's table is partial and in-frame only. Found here are 65,000 or so clones, less than 90% of them singletons; the top ten hold approximately 3.7%. What was sequenced was blood. The receptors shown here come from a boy aged 5 to 17 with severe ulcerative colitis. CDR3s include the opening cysteine and the closing phenylalanine or tryptophan. D genes are given only for firm matches. Expanded clones are given a class, and other clones once, few, many or no size at all.

abundance	v_gene	d_gene	j_gene	CDR3aa	CDR3nt
few	TRBV30	-	TRBJ1-1	CAWSVLLQFGTEAFF	TGTGCCTGGAGTGTACTCCTCCAATTTGGGACTGAAGCTTTCTTT
-	TRBV27	-	TRBJ2-2	CASTSMSGNTGELFF	TGTGCCAGCACCTCGATGAGCGGGAACACCGGGGAGCTGTTTTTT
-	TRBV11-2	-	TRBJ1-2	CASSSTGVYGYTF	TGTGCCAGCAGTTCTACAGGCGTCTATGGCTACACCTTC
-	TRBV19	-	TRBJ1-1	CASSPIASYEAFF	TGTGCCAGTAGTCCTATTGCGTCTTATGAAGCTTTCTTT
once	TRBV7-6	-	TRBJ2-2	CASSLGGAVGELFF	TGTGCCAGCAGCTTAGGGGGCGCGGTCGGGGAGCTGTTTTTT
-	TRBV7-9	-	TRBJ1-2	CASSYPGGEDYGYTF	TGTGCCAGCAGCTACCCCGGGGGAGAGGACTATGGCTACACCTTC
-	TRBV7-9	-	TRBJ2-7	CANSDGDEQYF	TGTGCCAACTCGGACGGGGACGAGCAGTACTTC
-	TRBV27	-	TRBJ2-3	CASTNFSGDTQYF	TGTGCCAGCACCAATTTCTCCGGGGATACGCAGTATTTT
-	TRBV6-1	-	TRBJ2-2	CATRPWRTTGELFF	TGTGCCACTAGACCCTGGCGAACCACCGGGGAGCTGTTTTTT
-	TRBV28	-	TRBJ1-5	CASIGGQPTAYQPQHF	TGTGCCAGCATAGGTGGACAGCCGACCGCCTATCAGCCCCAGCATTTT
-	TRBV9	-	TRBJ1-1	CASSVGGRAAFF	TGTGCCAGCAGCGTAGGGGGTCGGGCAGCTTTCTTT
-	TRBV4-1	-	TRBJ1-3	CASSQAGFSGNTIYF	TGCGCCAGCAGCCAAGCGGGATTCTCTGGAAACACCATATATTTT
-	TRBV9	-	TRBJ1-1	CASSVESHSGTEAFF	TGTGCCAGCAGCGTAGAAAGTCATTCGGGCACTGAAGCTTTCTTT
-	TRBV5-4	TRBD1	TRBJ1-4	CASSLYGTGGEKLFF	TGTGCCAGCAGCTTGTATGGGACAGGGGGTGAAAAACTGTTTTTT
-	TRBV9	-	TRBJ2-1	CASSVGLSGEQFF	TGTGCCAGCAGCGTAGGACTGAGCGGTGAGCAGTTCTTC
-	TRBV5-1	TRBD2	TRBJ2-1	CASSSEAGAGYNEQFF	TGCGCCAGCAGCTCCGAGGCCGGAGCGGGGTACAATGAGCAGTTCTTC
once	TRBV10-3	-	TRBJ1-2	CAISESRGRADYGYTF	TGTGCCATCAGTGAGTCGAGGGGTCGGGCGGACTATGGCTACACCTTC
-	TRBV7-9	-	TRBJ1-1	CASSPIVAVNTEAFF	TGTGCCAGCAGCCCCATTGTGGCGGTGAACACTGAAGCTTTCTTT
-	TRBV6-7	TRBD1	TRBJ1-5	CASSEDRQGFKQPQHF	TGTGCCAGCAGCGAAGATCGACAGGGGTTTAAACAGCCCCAGCATTTT
-	TRBV5-6	-	TRBJ2-7	CASSWASYEQYF	TGTGCCAGCAGCTGGGCCTCCTACGAGCAGTACTTC
-	TRBV29-1	-	TRBJ1-2	CSVLDSTVYGYTF	TGCAGCGTGTTGGATTCAACAGTCTATGGCTACACCTTC
-	TRBV7-3	TRBD1	TRBJ1-1	CASSSTGDLNTEAFF	TGTGCCAGCAGCTCGACAGGGGATCTTAACACTGAAGCTTTCTTT
-	TRBV2	-	TRBJ1-2	CASSEFRLGGYTF	TGTGCCAGCAGTGAATTCAGGTTGGGCGGCTACACCTTC
-	TRBV25-1	-	TRBJ2-5	CASSTGKTQYF	TGTGCCAGCTCGACTGGTAAGACCCAGTACTTC
-	TRBV4-2	TRBD1	TRBJ1-6	CASSQQLQGGNSPLHF	TGTGCCAGCAGCCAACAACTACAGGGGGGTAATTCACCCCTCCACTTT
once	TRBV7-3	TRBD1	TRBJ1-1	CASSGQGSTEAFF	TGTGCCAGCAGCGGACAGGGTTCAACTGAAGCTTTCTTT